Listed below are T cell receptor beta chains from one sample, sequenced in a study of T cell responses to AZD1222 COVID-19 vaccine. This table comes from immunoSEQ multiplex PCR, and its TCRdb copy is limited to in-frame clones, with some not included. Here the sample spans some 120,000 clones, about 80% being singletons. This sample comprised peripheral blood, obtained on day 0 of AZD1222 vaccination. These receptors all stem from an adult in good health. CDR3s include the opening cysteine and the closing phenylalanine or tryptophan. The D gene is left open where the match is weak. Where a row states a size, it is once, few, many or the class of an expanded clone; other rows omit it.

cdr3_nt cdr3_aa d_call clone_size j_call v_call
TGTGCCAGCAGCTTGGAGGGGGCAGACGACTATGGCTACACCTTC CASSLEGADDYGYTF TRBD1 . TRBJ1-2 TRBV5-8
TGCGCCAGCAGCCAACAACTAGCGGGAACCTACGAGCAGTACTTC CASSQQLAGTYEQYF TRBD2 once TRBJ2-7 TRBV4-3
TGCGCCAGCAGCTCACAGGGATCTGGAAACACCATATATTTT CASSSQGSGNTIYF . . TRBJ1-3 TRBV5-1
TGCGCCAGCAGCTTGGCCCTTCACTCCCCAGAGACCCAGTACTTC CASSLALHSPETQYF . . TRBJ2-5 TRBV5-1
TGTGCCAGCAGTTACTCGCGCAGATTAAACACTGAAGCTTTCTTT CASSYSRRLNTEAFF . . TRBJ1-1 TRBV6-5
TGTGCCAGCACCCCCTTCACAGCTTACGAGCAGTACTTC CASTPFTAYEQYF . . TRBJ2-7 TRBV28
TGCGCCAGCAGCTCGACAGGGGGCCCCAATGAAAAACTGTTTTTT CASSSTGGPNEKLFF TRBD1 . TRBJ1-4 TRBV5-1
TGTGCCAGCAGCTTAGAGCCCCACTATAGCAATCAGCCCCAGCATTTT CASSLEPHYSNQPQHF . once TRBJ1-5 TRBV7-9
TGTGCCAGCAGCTTATTCGGGCCAGAGACCCAGTACTTC CASSLFGPETQYF . once TRBJ2-5 TRBV7-8
TGTGCCAGCAGTCCACGACTAGCGGGAGTAGCGGTCCCTAATGAGCAGTTCTTC CASSPRLAGVAVPNEQFF TRBD2 . TRBJ2-1 TRBV6-2/TRBV6-3
TGTGCCAGTAGTATGTGGCAGAGTAATGAAAAACTGTTTTTT CASSMWQSNEKLFF . once TRBJ1-4 TRBV19
TGTGCCAGCAGTTCGACTGGAGGAGCCACTGAAGCTTTCTTT CASSSTGGATEAFF . . TRBJ1-1 TRBV2
TGTGCCAGCAGCCACGGATCCGGTGGCTACACCTTC CASSHGSGGYTF . . TRBJ1-2 TRBV3-1/TRBV3-2
TGTGCCAGCAGGGCGCCTAGCGGGAGGCATATTCGTACGCAGTATTTT CASRAPSGRHIRTQYF TRBD2 . TRBJ2-3 TRBV28
TGTGCCAGCAGCTTTTACAGTAGCTCTGGAAACACCATATATTTT CASSFYSSSGNTIYF . . TRBJ1-3 TRBV7-9
TGTGCCAGCAGCCAAGATATAGGGACTAGCATGAATGAGCAGTTCTTC CASSQDIGTSMNEQFF TRBD2 . TRBJ2-1 TRBV4-2
TGCGCCAGCAGCCACAGGGGTTCAGACACTGAAGCTTTCTTT CASSHRGSDTEAFF . . TRBJ1-1 TRBV4-1
TGTGCCAGCAGTTATCAGGGGATCACTGAAGCTTTCTTT CASSYQGITEAFF . . TRBJ1-1 TRBV6-5
TGTGCCAGCAGTTTAAAACAGGGAGTTGAGCAGTACTTC CASSLKQGVEQYF . . TRBJ2-7 TRBV12-3/TRBV12-4
TGTGCCAGTAGTATGCGGGTCAGGGGGAGCTATGGCTACACCTTC CASSMRVRGSYGYTF TRBD1 few TRBJ1-2 TRBV19
TGTGCCAGCGCCACAGAAGTCTCCTACGAGCAGTACTTC CASATEVSYEQYF . . TRBJ2-7 TRBV2
TGTGCCAGCAGCTTATTCGGGCTAGCGGGAGGCACCGGGGAGCTGTTTTTT CASSLFGLAGGTGELFF TRBD2 . TRBJ2-2 TRBV11-2
TGTGCCAGCAGTTTGGACAGATTTTCTGTTTCACCCCTCCACTTT CASSLDRFSVSPLHF . few TRBJ1-6 TRBV9
TGTGCCAGCAGCCTGGACGGGATGGACACCGGGGAGCTGTTTTTT CASSLDGMDTGELFF . . TRBJ2-2 TRBV11-2
TGTGCCAGCTCACCACGCCCTGCAGGCCCCTATAATTCACCCCTCCACTTT CASSPRPAGPYNSPLHF . . TRBJ1-6 TRBV18
TGTGCCAGCAGCTTAGGGTGGGGGATGGGCAATCAGCCCCAGCATTTT CASSLGWGMGNQPQHF . . TRBJ1-5 TRBV7-2